The 15 T cell receptor beta chains below were found in one sample sequenced in a study of Graves' ophthalmopathy and Graves' hyperthyroidism. Scientists amplified the TCR beta CDR3 regions from RNA transcripts. Amplification began with first-round RT-PCR using HTBI primers, then second-round multiplex PCR was performed. A single record per CDR3 protein comes from TCRdb applying MiXCR to the multiplex PCR reads. Of roughly 51,000 distinct CDR3 sequences in the sample, 50% were seen once. Material for sequencing was peripheral blood. The origin of the receptors is an adult man with Graves' ophthalmopathy.

This clonotype was seen a single time. The DNA of the CDR3 is TGCGCCAGCAGCCAAGAAGGTGCTCAGCCCCAGCATTTT. Its translation is CASSQEGAQPQHF. The chain carries TRBV4-1 and TRBJ1-5, with no clear D. Trimming stripped 0 bases from V and 6 bases from J, with 6 bases between. Germline V gene data show CDR1 as MGHRA and CDR2 as YSYEKL. This CDR3 spans 13 amino acids.

On this clonotype itself: A much bigger clone sits one base away, suggesting this may be a read error. The chain employs TRBV30 and TRBJ2-5; the D gene is possibly TRBD2 (6 bases). The CDR3 sequence is 14 residues long. CDR1 GTSNPN and CDR2 SVGIG come from the germline V gene (reference sequence). The CDR3 DNA reads as TGTGTCTGGAGGAGGGCCGAAAGGTGGGAGACCCAGTACTTC. Translated: CVWRRAERWETQYF.

Many counts were recorded for this clonotype. The rearrangement links TRBV6-2 or TRBV6-3 to TRBJ1-2, with unresolved D. The germline CDR1 and CDR2 sequences are MNHEY and SVGEGT. Trimming removed 2 bases at V and 9 bases at J, with 10 bases between. This CDR3 comprises 12 residues. CDR3 sequence reads: CASSYPQPRYTF. CDR3 bases: TGTGCCAGCAGTTACCCACAGCCGCGCTACACCTTC.

The chain carries TRBV10-3 and TRBJ1-1; the D gene is possibly TRBD1 (5 bases). Germline CDR1 ENHRY, CDR2 SYGVKD. V shed 11 bases and J shed 8 bases, with 12 bases lying between them. This CDR3 is 10 amino acids long. The CDR3 nucleotides read TGTGCCGCGGGGGGAGGGGAAGCTTTCTTT. This codes for CAAGGGEAFF.

The count of this clonotype is one. This sequence may be a read error, since a much larger clone differs from it by one base. J is TRBJ2-6 and V is TRBV3-1; no reliable D call. The CDR3 totals 14 residues. The germline V gene has CDR1 LGHDT and CDR2 YNNKEL (reference sequence). The CDR3 is CASGQVSGANVLTF. The CDR3 nucleotides are TGTGCCAGCGGCCAAGTCTCTGGGGCCAACGTCCTGACTTTC.

This clonotype appeared a single time. The CDR3 nucleotides are TGCAGTGCTAGCCGCGGGGGGAAGGTGGATACGCAGTATTTT. Amino acids: CSASRGGKVDTQYF. V is TRBV20-1 and J is TRBJ2-3, with TRBD2 matching over 8 bases. The length of the CDR3 is 14 residues. CDR1 and CDR2 from the germline V gene are DFQATT and SNEGSKA (reference sequence). The J segment lost 6 bases and the V segment lost 3 bases, leaving 8 bases of the junction unmatched.

The rearrangement links TRBV10-3 to TRBJ2-7; TRBD2 matches at 9 bases. The V gene's germline CDR1 is ENHRY and CDR2 SYGVKD. The CDR3 spans 16 residues. The trim removed 6 bases at V and 2 bases at J, leaving 11 bases unmatched. CDR3 nucleotide sequence: TGTGCCATCAGGAGCACCGGGACTAGCAGGACCTACGAGCAGTACTTC. Translating gives CAIRSTGTSRTYEQYF.

The genes are TRBV10-3 and TRBJ2-1; 13 bases align to TRBD2. There are 17 residues in the CDR3. Looked up from germline, CDR1 is ENHRY and CDR2 is SYGVKD. Trimming took 0 bases from V and 6 from J; bases not matched to a gene: 5. This chain's CDR3 is CAISESRLAGGSNEQFF. The CDR3 DNA reads as TGTGCCATCAGTGAGTCGCGACTAGCGGGAGGTAGCAATGAGCAGTTCTTC.

The chain has TRBV20-1 and TRBJ2-5, with D possibly being TRBD2 (5 bases). The V and J ends lost 5 bases and 3 bases respectively, with 16 bases between them. Germline-derived CDR1 and CDR2 are DFQATT and SNEGSKA (reference sequence). The CDR3 contains 14 residues. The CDR3 DNA sequence: TGCAGTGCTGACTTAGCGACGATCGAAGAGACCCAGTACTTC. Encoded protein: CSADLATIEETQYF.

This clonotype was detected many times. The rearrangement uses TRBV7-3 and TRBJ1-4; 10 nucleotides align to TRBD1. Germline V lookup: CDR1 SGHTA, CDR2 FQGTGA. This CDR3 has 15 amino acids. With V trimmed by 1 base and J by 8 bases, 4 bases remained unmatched. The CDR3 protein is CASSLNEDRGEKLFF. Written as DNA, the CDR3 is TGTGCCAGCAGCTTAAATGAGGACAGGGGGGAAAAACTGTTTTTT.

J is TRBJ1-2 and V is TRBV6-1; possibly TRBD1 for D (5 bases). The germline gives CDR1 MNHNS, CDR2 SASEGT. Trimming removed 1 base at V and 0 bases at J, with 12 bases between. The CDR3 loop spans 16 amino acids. This CDR3 reads CASSEEARGPNYGYTF. The DNA of the CDR3 is TGTGCCAGCAGTGAAGAGGCGAGGGGCCCTAACTATGGCTACACCTTC.

This clonotype was picked up many times. This chain uses TRBV11-2 with TRBJ2-1; D remains unclear. CDR1 and CDR2 from the germline V gene are SGHAT and FQNNGV. The CDR3 sequence is 11 residues long. Trimming took 5 bases from V and 7 from J, leaving 6 bases between them. CDR3 nucleotide sequence: TGTGCCAGCAGCCCTGGTAATGAGCAGTTCTTC. Its translation: CASSPGNEQFF.

In this sample, this clonotype turned up a few times. The chain couples TRBV20-1 to TRBJ2-7, with D uncertain. CDR3 length equals 11 residues. V was shortened by 3 bases and J by 3 bases, with 6 bases between the two germline ends. CDR1 is DFQATT and CDR2 is SNEGSKA in the germline V gene (reference sequence). The CDR3 here is CSARVNYEQYF. The DNA of the CDR3 is TGCAGTGCTAGGGTGAACTACGAGCAGTACTTC.

The chain has TRBV6-4 and TRBJ2-2; tentatively, D is TRBD1 (6 bases). V shed 9 bases and J shed 6 bases, with 11 bases lying between them. The CDR3 is made up of 12 amino acids. The V gene's germline CDR1 is MRHNA and CDR2 SNTAGT. The CDR3 bases are TGTGCCAGTTTTTGGGGGCCCGGGGAGCTGTTTTTT. Protein: CASFWGPGELFF.

Of note for this clonotype: The conserved closing phenylalanine or tryptophan is absent in this CDR3, likely reflecting a read error. Because the CDR3's place on the DNA is in doubt, the DNA is left out and the CDR3 is given as listed by TCRdb. This rearrangement joins TRBV5-4 to TRBJ1-3. Termini included, the CDR3 measures 10 amino acids. CDR1 is SGHNT, CDR2 YYREEE, per germline (reference sequence). This chain's CDR3 is CASSSGRTNS.